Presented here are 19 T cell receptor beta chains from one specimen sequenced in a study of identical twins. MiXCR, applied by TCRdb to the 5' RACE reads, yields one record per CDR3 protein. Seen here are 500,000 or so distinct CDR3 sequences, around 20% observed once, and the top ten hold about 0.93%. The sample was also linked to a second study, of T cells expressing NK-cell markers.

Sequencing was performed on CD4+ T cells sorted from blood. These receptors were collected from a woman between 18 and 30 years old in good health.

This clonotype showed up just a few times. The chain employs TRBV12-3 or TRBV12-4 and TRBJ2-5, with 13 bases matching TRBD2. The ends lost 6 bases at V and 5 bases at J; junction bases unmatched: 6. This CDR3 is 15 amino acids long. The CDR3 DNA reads TGTGCCAGCAGGCGGACTAGCGGGAGCCCCGAGACCCAGTACTTC. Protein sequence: CASRRTSGSPETQYF.

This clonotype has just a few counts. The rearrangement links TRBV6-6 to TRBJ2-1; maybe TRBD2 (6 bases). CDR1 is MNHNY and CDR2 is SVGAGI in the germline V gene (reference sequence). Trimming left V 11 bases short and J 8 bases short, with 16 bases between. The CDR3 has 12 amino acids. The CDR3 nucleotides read TGTGCCGGGGGGACCAACAGCGATGAGCAGTTCTTC. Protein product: CAGGTNSDEQFF.

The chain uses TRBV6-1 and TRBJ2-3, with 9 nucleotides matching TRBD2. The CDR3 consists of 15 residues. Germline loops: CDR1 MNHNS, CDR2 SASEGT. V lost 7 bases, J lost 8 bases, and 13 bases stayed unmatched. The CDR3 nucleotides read TGTGCCAGCACCCATCTAGCGGGATCTCATCGTACGCAGTATTTT. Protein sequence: CASTHLAGSHRTQYF.

CDR3 amino acids: CASSLGNRGLGTEAFF. CDR3 in DNA: TGTGCCAGCAGTTTAGGTAACAGGGGGCTCGGCACTGAAGCTTTCTTT. The chain employs TRBV12-3 or TRBV12-4 and TRBJ1-1, with 9 bases identical to TRBD1. With 1 base clipped from V and 4 bases from J, the junction kept 7 bases outside the gene matches. The CDR3 runs 16 residues.

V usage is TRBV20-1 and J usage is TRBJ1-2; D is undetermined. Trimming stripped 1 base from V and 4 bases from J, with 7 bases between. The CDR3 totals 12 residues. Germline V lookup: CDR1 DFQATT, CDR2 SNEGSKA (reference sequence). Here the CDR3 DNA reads TGCAGTGCTAGAGGGCGCTCCTATGGCTACACCTTC. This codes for CSARGRSYGYTF.

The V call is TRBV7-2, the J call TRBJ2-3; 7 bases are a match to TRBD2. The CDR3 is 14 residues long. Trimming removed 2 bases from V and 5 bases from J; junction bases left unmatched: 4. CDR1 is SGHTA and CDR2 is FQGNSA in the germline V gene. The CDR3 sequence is CASSLTSERDTQYF. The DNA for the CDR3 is TGTGCCAGCAGCTTAACTAGCGAGAGAGATACGCAGTATTTT.

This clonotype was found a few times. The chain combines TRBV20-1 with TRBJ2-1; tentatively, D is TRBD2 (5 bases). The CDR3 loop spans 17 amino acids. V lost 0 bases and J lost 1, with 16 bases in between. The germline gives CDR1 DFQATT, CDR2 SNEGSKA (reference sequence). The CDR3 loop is CSARDSRRAASYNEQFF. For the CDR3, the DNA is TGCAGTGCTAGAGATAGTCGCCGAGCGGCTTCCTACAATGAGCAGTTCTTC.

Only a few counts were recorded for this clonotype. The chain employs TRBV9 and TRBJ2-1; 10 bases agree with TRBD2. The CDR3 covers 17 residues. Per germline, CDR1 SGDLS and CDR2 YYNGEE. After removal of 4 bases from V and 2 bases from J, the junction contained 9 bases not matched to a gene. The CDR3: CASSFYQSGRAYNEQFF. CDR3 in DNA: TGTGCCAGCAGCTTCTACCAAAGCGGGAGGGCCTACAATGAGCAGTTCTTC. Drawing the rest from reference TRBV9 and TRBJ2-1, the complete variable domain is DSGVTQTPKHLITATGQRVTLRCSPRSGDLSVYWYQQSLDQGLQFLIQYYNGEERAKGNILERFSAQQFPDLHSELNLSSLELGDSALYFCASSFYQSGRAYNEQFFGPGTRLTVL.

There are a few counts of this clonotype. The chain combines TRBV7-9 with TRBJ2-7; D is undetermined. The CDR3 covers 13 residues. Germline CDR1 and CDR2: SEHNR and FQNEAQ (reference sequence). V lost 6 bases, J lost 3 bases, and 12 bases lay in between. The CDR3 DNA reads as TGTGCCAGCAGACCCCGCTCGGTCTACGAGCAGTACTTC. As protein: CASRPRSVYEQYF.

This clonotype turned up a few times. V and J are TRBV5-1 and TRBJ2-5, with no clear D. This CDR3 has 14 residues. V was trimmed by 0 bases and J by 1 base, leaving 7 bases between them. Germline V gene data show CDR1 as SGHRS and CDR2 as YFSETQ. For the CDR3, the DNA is TGCGCCAGCAGCTTGGAGGCCCTCCAAGAGACCCAGTACTTC. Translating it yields CASSLEALQETQYF.

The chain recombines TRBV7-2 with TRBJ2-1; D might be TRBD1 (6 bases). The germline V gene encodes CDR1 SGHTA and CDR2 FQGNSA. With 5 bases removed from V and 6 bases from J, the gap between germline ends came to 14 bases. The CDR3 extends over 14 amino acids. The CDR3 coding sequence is TGTGCCAGCAGCGTACCACAGGGTTTCAATGAGCAGTTCTTC. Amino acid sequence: CASSVPQGFNEQFF.

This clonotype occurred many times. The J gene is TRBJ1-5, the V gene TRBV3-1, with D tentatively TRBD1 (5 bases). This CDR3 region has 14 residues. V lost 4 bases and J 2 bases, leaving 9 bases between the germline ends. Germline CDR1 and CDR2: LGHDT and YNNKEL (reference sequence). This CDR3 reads CASSRRGGNQPQHF. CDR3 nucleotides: TGTGCCAGCAGCCGCCGGGGCGGCAATCAGCCCCAGCATTTT.

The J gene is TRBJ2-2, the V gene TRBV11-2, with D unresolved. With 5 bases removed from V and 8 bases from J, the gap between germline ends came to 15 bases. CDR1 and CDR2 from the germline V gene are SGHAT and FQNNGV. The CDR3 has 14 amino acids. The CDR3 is CASSPDFGQGELFF. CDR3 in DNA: TGTGCCAGCAGCCCCGATTTCGGGCAGGGGGAGCTGTTTTTT. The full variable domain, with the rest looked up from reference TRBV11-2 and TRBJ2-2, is EAGVAQSPRYKIIEKRQSVAFWCNPISGHATLYWYQQILGQGPKLLIQFQNNGVVDDSQLPKDRFSAERLKGVDSTLKIQPAKLEDSAVYLCASSPDFGQGELFFGEGSRLTVL.

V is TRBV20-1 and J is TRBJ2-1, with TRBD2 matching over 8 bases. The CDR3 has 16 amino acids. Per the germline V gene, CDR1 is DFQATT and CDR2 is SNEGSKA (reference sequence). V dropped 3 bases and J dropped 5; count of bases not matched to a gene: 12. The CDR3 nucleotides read TGCAGTGCTAGGGGTGGCCGCGGGAGGCTCCACAATGAGCAGTTCTTC. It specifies CSARGGRGRLHNEQFF.

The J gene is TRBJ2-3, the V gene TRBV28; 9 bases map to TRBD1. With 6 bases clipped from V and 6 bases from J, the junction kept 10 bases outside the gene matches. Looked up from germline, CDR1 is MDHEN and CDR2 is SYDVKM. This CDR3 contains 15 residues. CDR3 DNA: TGTGCCAGCAGACCAGTGGGACAGGGTACTGATACGCAGTATTTT. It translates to CASRPVGQGTDTQYF.

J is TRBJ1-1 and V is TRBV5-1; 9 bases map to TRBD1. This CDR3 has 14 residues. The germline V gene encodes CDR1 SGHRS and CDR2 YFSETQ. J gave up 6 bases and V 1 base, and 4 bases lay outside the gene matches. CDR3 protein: CASSLTGGSSEAFF. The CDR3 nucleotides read TGCGCCAGCAGCTTGACAGGGGGCTCTTCTGAAGCTTTCTTT.

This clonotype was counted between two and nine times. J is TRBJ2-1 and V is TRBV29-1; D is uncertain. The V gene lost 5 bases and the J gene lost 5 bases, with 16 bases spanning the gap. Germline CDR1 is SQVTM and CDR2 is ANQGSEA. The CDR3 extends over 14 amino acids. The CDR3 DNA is TGCAGCGTTAAAAAAAGTCCTGGGGACAATGAGCAGTTCTTC. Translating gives CSVKKSPGDNEQFF.

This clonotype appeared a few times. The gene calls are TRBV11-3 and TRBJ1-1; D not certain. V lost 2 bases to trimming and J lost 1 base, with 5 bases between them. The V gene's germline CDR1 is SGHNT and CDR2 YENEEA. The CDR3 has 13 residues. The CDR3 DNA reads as TGTGCCAGCAGCTTATACGGGAACACTGAAGCTTTCTTT. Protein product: CASSLYGNTEAFF.

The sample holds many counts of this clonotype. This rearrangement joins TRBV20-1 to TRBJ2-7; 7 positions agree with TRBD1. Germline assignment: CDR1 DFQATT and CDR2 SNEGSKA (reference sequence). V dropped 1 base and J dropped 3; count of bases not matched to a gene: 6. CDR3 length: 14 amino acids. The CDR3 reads CSARVKGQFYEQYF. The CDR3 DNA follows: TGCAGTGCTAGAGTAAAGGGACAGTTCTACGAGCAGTACTTC.